The rows below give T cell receptor beta chains drawn from one sample of a study of blood T cells in healthy people across ages. TCRdb re-called the 5' RACE reads with MiXCR, one entry per CDR3 protein. This sample has about 780,000 distinct CDR3 sequences; 35% to 60% occur once, and the top ten carry 15% to 20%. The sequenced sample was blood. The source is an elderly man in good health. Each CDR3 is given with its conserved first and last residue. The D gene is left open where the match is weak. Not every row has a clone size; where given, it reads once, few, many or a size class.

abundance	v_gene	j_gene	d_gene	CDR3aa	CDR3nt
few	TRBV6-6	TRBJ2-6	.	CASSYSSGSGANVLTF	TGTGCCAGCAGTTACTCGAGTGGCTCTGGGGCCAACGTCCTGACTTTC
.	TRBV3-1	TRBJ2-5	TRBD2	CANSQAGLAGVSQETQYF	TGTGCCAACAGCCAAGCGGGACTAGCGGGAGTAAGCCAAGAGACCCAGTACTTC
few	TRBV4-2	TRBJ2-5	TRBD2	CASSQEPSGSGETQYF	TGTGCCAGCAGCCAAGAGCCTAGCGGGAGTGGGGAGACCCAGTACTTC
.	TRBV7-9	TRBJ2-5	TRBD2	CASSLARLAGGTQYF	TGTGCCAGCAGCTTAGCTAGACTAGCCGGAGGGACCCAGTACTTC
.	TRBV12-3/TRBV12-4	TRBJ1-2	.	CASSPDGLYGYTF	TGTGCCAGCAGTCCTGACGGCCTCTATGGCTACACCTTC
.	TRBV2	TRBJ2-3	.	CASYGVRDTDTQYF	TGTGCCAGCTACGGGGTCAGAGACACAGATACGCAGTATTTT
.	TRBV5-5	TRBJ2-1	.	CASSPGLTRTYNEQFF	TGTGCCAGCAGCCCGGGACTCACGCGCACCTACAATGAGCAGTTCTTC
.	TRBV7-9	TRBJ2-1	TRBD1	CASSSNRGPSYNEQFF	TGTGCCAGCAGTTCCAACAGGGGGCCTTCCTACAATGAGCAGTTCTTC
.	TRBV20-1	TRBJ2-2	TRBD2	CSAYGLAGVTNTGELFF	TGCAGTGCTTACGGACTAGCGGGAGTGACGAACACCGGGGAGCTGTTTTTT
.	TRBV5-1	TRBJ2-1	TRBD2	CASSLGLRLAERYNEQFF	TGCGCCAGCAGCTTGGGTCTGAGACTAGCGGAGAGATACAATGAGCAGTTCTTC
.	TRBV7-2	TRBJ2-1	.	CASSFTPGNEQFF	TGTGCCAGCAGTTTTACCCCGGGGAATGAGCAGTTCTTC
few	TRBV2	TRBJ2-1	TRBD2	CASRGRAGTNEQFF	TGTGCCAGCAGGGGGAGGGCCGGGACCAATGAGCAGTTCTTC
.	TRBV12-3/TRBV12-4	TRBJ1-5	.	CASSLARSNQPQHF	TGTGCCAGCAGTTTAGCGAGAAGCAATCAGCCCCAGCATTTT
.	TRBV20-1	TRBJ2-5	TRBD2	CSASEGTSGRRETQYF	TGCAGTGCTAGTGAAGGGACTAGCGGGAGAAGAGAGACCCAGTACTTC
.	TRBV7-2	TRBJ2-5	.	CASKGWGTETQYF	TGTGCCAGCAAGGGATGGGGGACGGAGACCCAGTACTTC
.	TRBV20-1	TRBJ2-5	TRBD2	CSATGLVETQYF	TGCAGTGCCACGGGACTAGTGGAGACCCAGTACTTC
few	TRBV20-1	TRBJ2-7	TRBD1	CSARARTGSDYEQYF	TGCAGTGCTAGAGCCCGGACAGGTAGTGACTACGAGCAGTACTTC
few	TRBV6-2/TRBV6-3	TRBJ2-7	TRBD2	CASSVGLAGTEQYF	TGTGCCAGCAGTGTGGGACTAGCGGGTACCGAGCAGTACTTC
.	TRBV7-2	TRBJ2-3	.	CASSLVGAGEDTQYF	TGTGCCAGCAGCTTAGTCGGGGCCGGTGAGGATACGCAGTATTTT
few	TRBV6-5	TRBJ1-2	.	CASRHRNYGYTF	TGTGCCAGCAGACACAGGAACTATGGCTACACCTTC
once	TRBV11-2	TRBJ2-5	TRBD1	CASSTESGTGQTQYF	TGTGCCAGCAGCACAGAATCCGGGACAGGTCAGACCCAGTACTTC
.	TRBV29-1	TRBJ1-1	.	CSVEGAPNTEAFF	TGCAGCGTTGAGGGGGCACCGAACACTGAAGCTTTCTTT
few	TRBV5-1	TRBJ2-3	.	CASSPGDPTDTQYF	TGCGCCAGCAGCCCCGGCGACCCCACAGATACGCAGTATTTT
.	TRBV2	TRBJ2-3	.	CASRVDSTDTQYF	TGTGCCAGCAGGGTTGACAGTACAGATACGCAGTATTTT
.	TRBV7-3	TRBJ2-1	TRBD1	CASSPRGGTNEQFF	TGTGCCAGCAGCCCCCGAGGGGGCACAAATGAGCAGTTCTTC
.	TRBV7-8	TRBJ1-5	TRBD1	CASSLGQGLPNQPRHF	TGTGCCAGCAGCTTGGGACAGGGGTTGCCCAATCAGCCCCGGCATTTT
.	TRBV19	TRBJ2-5	TRBD2	CASSMGLARLREETQYF	TGTGCCAGTAGTATGGGACTAGCGCGCCTAAGAGAAGAGACCCAGTACTTC
many	TRBV14	TRBJ1-5	.	CASSPHTNQPQHF	TGTGCCAGCAGCCCACACACGAATCAGCCCCAGCATTTT
few	TRBV5-1	TRBJ2-1	.	CASSLERVSNEQFF	TGCGCCAGCAGCTTGGAACGGGTCAGCAATGAGCAGTTCTTC
many	TRBV29-1	TRBJ1-2	.	CSVLPLNEGYTF	TGCAGCGTTCTCCCCCTGAATGAGGGCTACACCTTC
.	TRBV5-1	TRBJ2-1	.	CASSFDGLGNEQFF	TGCGCCAGCAGCTTTGACGGTTTAGGCAATGAGCAGTTCTTC
.	TRBV11-2	TRBJ2-3	.	CASSLDNYDTQYF	TGTGCCAGCAGCTTAGATAATTATGATACGCAGTATTTT
.	TRBV29-1	TRBJ2-1	.	CSAGPGNNEQFF	TGCAGCGCCGGGCCTGGGAACAATGAGCAGTTCTTC
.	TRBV6-2/TRBV6-3	TRBJ2-5	TRBD2	CASSYSRAGGPKTQYF	TGTGCCAGCAGTTACTCGCGCGCGGGGGGGCCCAAGACCCAGTACTTC
.	TRBV20-1	TRBJ2-1	TRBD2	CSAGSGDYNEQFF	TGCAGTGCTGGGAGCGGGGATTACAATGAGCAGTTCTTC
.	TRBV9	TRBJ2-1	TRBD2	CAGSPGRAGAYEQFF	TGTGCCGGCAGCCCCGGACGAGCGGGAGCATATGAGCAGTTCTTC
.	TRBV12-3/TRBV12-4	TRBJ2-5	.	CASSLTGQKGGTQYF	TGTGCCAGCAGTTTGACGGGGCAGAAGGGCGGGACCCAGTACTTC
.	TRBV7-9	TRBJ1-1	.	CASSPSVTEAFF	TGTGCCAGCAGCCCCTCGGTGACTGAAGCTTTCTTT
few	TRBV11-2	TRBJ2-6	.	CASSLVLSGANVLTF	TGTGCCAGCAGCTTAGTTCTCTCTGGGGCCAACGTCCTGACTTTC
few	TRBV2	TRBJ2-5	.	CASSDGVGPETQYF	TGTGCCAGCAGTGACGGCGTTGGGCCAGAGACCCAGTACTTC
.	TRBV28	TRBJ2-3	.	CASSSRSNTQYF	TGTGCCAGCTCTAGCAGGAGCAATACGCAGTATTTT
.	TRBV7-2	TRBJ2-1	.	CASSSISGALAYNEQFF	TGTGCCAGCAGCTCCATTTCAGGGGCCTTGGCCTACAATGAGCAGTTCTTC
.	TRBV5-1	TRBJ1-2	.	CASSSGSGDYGYTF	TGCGCCAGCAGCTCAGGTTCGGGGGACTATGGCTACACCTTC
.	TRBV24-1	TRBJ2-3	.	CATSDTDSTTDTQYF	TGTGCCACCAGTGATACCGACAGCACCACAGATACGCAGTATTTT
.	TRBV5-1	TRBJ2-3	.	CASSLATVADTQYF	TGCGCCAGCAGCTTGGCTACAGTGGCAGATACGCAGTATTTT
.	TRBV11-2	TRBJ1-6	.	CASSFRSGAGSSPLHF	TGTGCCAGCAGCTTTAGGTCGGGGGCGGGGAGTTCACCCCTCCACTTT